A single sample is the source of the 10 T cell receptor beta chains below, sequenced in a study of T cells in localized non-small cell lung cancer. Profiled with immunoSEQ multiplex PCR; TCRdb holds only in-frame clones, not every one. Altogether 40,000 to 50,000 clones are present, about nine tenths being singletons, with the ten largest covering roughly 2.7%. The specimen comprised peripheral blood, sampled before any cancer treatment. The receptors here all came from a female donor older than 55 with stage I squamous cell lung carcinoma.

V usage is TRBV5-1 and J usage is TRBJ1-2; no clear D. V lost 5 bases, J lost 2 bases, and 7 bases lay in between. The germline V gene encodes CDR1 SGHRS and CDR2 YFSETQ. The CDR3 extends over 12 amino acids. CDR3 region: CASSSGNYGYTF. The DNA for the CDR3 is TGCGCCAGCAGTTCTGGGAACTATGGCTACACCTTC.

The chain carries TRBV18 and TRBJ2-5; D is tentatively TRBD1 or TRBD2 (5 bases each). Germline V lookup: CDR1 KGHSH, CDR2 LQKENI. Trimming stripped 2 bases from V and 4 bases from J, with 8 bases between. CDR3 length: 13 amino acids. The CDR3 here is CASSPNGGETQYF. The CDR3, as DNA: TGTGCCAGCTCACCAAATGGGGGAGAGACCCAGTACTTC.

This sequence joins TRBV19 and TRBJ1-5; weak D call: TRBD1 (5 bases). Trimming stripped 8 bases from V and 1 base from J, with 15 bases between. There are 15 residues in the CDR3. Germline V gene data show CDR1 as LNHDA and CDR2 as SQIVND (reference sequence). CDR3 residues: CASVITGRSNQPQHF. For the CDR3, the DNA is TGTGCCAGTGTTATAACAGGTAGGAGCAATCAGCCCCAGCATTTT.

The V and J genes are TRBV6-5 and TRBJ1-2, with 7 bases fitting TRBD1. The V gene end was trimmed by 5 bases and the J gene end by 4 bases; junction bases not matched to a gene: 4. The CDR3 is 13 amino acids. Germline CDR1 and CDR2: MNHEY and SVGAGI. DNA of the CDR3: TGTGCCAGCAGTGAAGCAGGGGGCTATGGCTACACCTTC. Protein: CASSEAGGYGYTF.

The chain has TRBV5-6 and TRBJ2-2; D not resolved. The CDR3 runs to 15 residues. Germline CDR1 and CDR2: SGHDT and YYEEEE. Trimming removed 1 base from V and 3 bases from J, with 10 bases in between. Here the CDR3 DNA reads TGTGCCAGCAGCTTGAGAAACACATACACCGGGGAGCTGTTTTTT. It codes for CASSLRNTYTGELFF.

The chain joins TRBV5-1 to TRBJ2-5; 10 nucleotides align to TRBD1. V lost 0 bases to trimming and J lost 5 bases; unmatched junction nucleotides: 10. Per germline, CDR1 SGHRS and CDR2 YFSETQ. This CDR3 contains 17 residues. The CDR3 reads CASSLALTGGRSETQYF. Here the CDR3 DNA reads TGCGCCAGCAGCTTGGCCCTGACAGGGGGCAGGAGCGAGACCCAGTACTTC.

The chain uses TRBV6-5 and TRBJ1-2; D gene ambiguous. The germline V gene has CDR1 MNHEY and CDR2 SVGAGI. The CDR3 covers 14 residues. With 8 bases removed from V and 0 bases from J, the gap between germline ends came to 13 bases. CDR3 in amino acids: CASRRAAANYGYTF. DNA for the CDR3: TGTGCCAGCCGGCGAGCAGCAGCTAACTATGGCTACACCTTC.

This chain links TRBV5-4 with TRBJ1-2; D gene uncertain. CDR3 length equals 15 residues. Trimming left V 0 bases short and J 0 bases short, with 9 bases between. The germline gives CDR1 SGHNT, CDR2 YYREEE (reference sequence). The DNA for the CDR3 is TGTGCCAGCAGCTTGGTTTCCTTACCTAACTATGGCTACACCTTC. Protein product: CASSLVSLPNYGYTF.

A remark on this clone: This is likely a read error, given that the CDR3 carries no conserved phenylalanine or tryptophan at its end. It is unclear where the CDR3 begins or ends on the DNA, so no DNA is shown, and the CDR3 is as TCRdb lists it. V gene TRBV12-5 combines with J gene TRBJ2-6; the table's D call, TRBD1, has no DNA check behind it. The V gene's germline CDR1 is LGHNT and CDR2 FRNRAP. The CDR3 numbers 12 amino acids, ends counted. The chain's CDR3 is CASGQKPLQDKV.

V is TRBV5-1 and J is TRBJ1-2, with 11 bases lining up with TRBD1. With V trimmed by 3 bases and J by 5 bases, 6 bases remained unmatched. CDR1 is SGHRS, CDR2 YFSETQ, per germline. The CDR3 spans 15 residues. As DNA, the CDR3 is TGCGCCAGCAGCTACGCCGGGACAGGGGGTTATGGCTACACCTTC. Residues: CASSYAGTGGYGYTF.